This is a list of T cell receptor beta chains from one sample in a study of T cells in Graves' hyperthyroidism and ophthalmopathy. TCRdb called the multiplex PCR reads again in MiXCR, with one record for every CDR3 protein. The sample shows about 600,000 distinct CDR3 sequences, 11% to 15% of them seen only once. Sequencing used blood. All receptors derive from a woman aged 18-35 years with Graves' ophthalmopathy. Both conserved end residues are part of each CDR3. A D gene is named only where the DNA matches it firmly. Size is omitted from some rows. Given values are once, few, many or a class for expanded clones.

>many|TRBV7-9|NA|TRBJ2-7
CASSTAQEISYEQYF
TGTGCCAGCAGCACCGCACAGGAGATATCCTACGAGCAGTACTTC
>many|TRBV7-9|NA|TRBJ1-1
CASSLPGSEAFF
TGTGCCAGCAGCTTACCGGGATCTGAAGCTTTCTTT
>NA|TRBV20-1|TRBD2|TRBJ2-1
CSARSVAGAYNEQFF
TGCAGTGCTAGATCGGTAGCGGGAGCCTACAATGAGCAGTTCTTC
>NA|TRBV2|NA|TRBJ2-7
CASSPPGGPHYEQYF
TGTGCCAGCAGCCCCCCCGGAGGGCCCCACTACGAGCAGTACTTC
>NA|TRBV2|TRBD2|TRBJ2-3
CASTSTIAGIGDTQYF
TGTGCCAGCACGAGTACTATAGCGGGAATCGGAGATACGCAGTATTTT
>NA|TRBV27|NA|TRBJ2-3
CASSHRLVSDTQYF
TGTGCCAGCAGTCACCGACTAGTTTCAGATACGCAGTATTTT
>many|TRBV6-6|NA|TRBJ2-7
CASSYSAGVGYEQYF
TGTGCCAGCAGTTACTCAGCCGGGGTCGGCTACGAGCAGTACTTC
>many|TRBV2|NA|TRBJ2-3
CASSVRSSSPDTQYF
TGTGCCAGCAGTGTGAGGTCTTCATCTCCAGATACGCAGTATTTT
>many|TRBV6-5|TRBD2|TRBJ2-1
CASSYSGGWDEQFF
TGTGCCAGCAGTTACTCGGGAGGGTGGGATGAGCAGTTCTTC
>many|TRBV6-1|NA|TRBJ2-3
CASSSQPLSSTDTQYF
TGTGCCAGCTCCTCTCAGCCGTTATCTAGCACAGATACGCAGTATTTT
>many|TRBV7-9|NA|TRBJ2-7
CASRDSNRYEQYF
TGTGCCAGCAGGGACTCCAATAGATACGAGCAGTACTTC
>few|TRBV5-1|NA|TRBJ1-2
CASSTQGRDGYTF
TGCGCCAGCAGCACACAGGGTAGAGATGGCTACACCTTC
>many|TRBV7-2|TRBD2|TRBJ2-7
CASSLGDGRSYEQYF
TGTGCCAGCAGCTTAGGGGACGGGAGGTCCTACGAGCAGTACTTC
>NA|TRBV6-9|TRBD1|TRBJ1-6
CASSYETGGGSPLHF
TGTGCCAGCAGTTACGAAACAGGGGGGGGTTCACCCCTCCACTTT
>NA|TRBV30|NA|TRBJ2-1
CAWSVNREDNEQFF
TGTGCCTGGAGTGTGAACAGAGAAGACAATGAGCAGTTCTTC
>many|TRBV6-1|TRBD1|TRBJ1-1
CASSGDRGHANTEAFF
TGTGCCAGCAGTGGGGACAGGGGACACGCGAACACTGAAGCTTTCTTT
>many|TRBV11-2|TRBD1|TRBJ2-6
CASSADRGAGANVLTF
TGTGCCAGCAGCGCCGACAGGGGGGCTGGGGCCAACGTCCTGACTTTC
>few|TRBV12-3/TRBV12-4|NA|TRBJ1-5
CASVTVGGNQPQHF
TGTGCCAGCGTTACCGTGGGGGGCAATCAGCCCCAGCATTTT
>NA|TRBV4-3|NA|TRBJ1-2
CASSRKDFRVADNYGYTF
TGCGCCAGCAGCCGAAAAGACTTCCGGGTGGCAGATAACTATGGCTACACCTTC
>NA|TRBV5-1|NA|TRBJ1-6
CASSPTISNSPLHF
TGCGCCAGCAGCCCGACAATTTCCAATTCACCCCTCCACTTT
>many|TRBV12-3/TRBV12-4|NA|TRBJ2-1
CAIEEDGFEQFF
TGTGCCATCGAAGAGGATGGTTTTGAGCAGTTCTTC
>many|TRBV18|NA|TRBJ2-3
CASSPGDSTDTQYF
TGTGCCAGCTCACCAGGCGATAGCACAGATACGCAGTATTTT
>many|TRBV15|NA|TRBJ1-5
CATSVGQGLTQPQHF
TGTGCCACCAGCGTAGGGCAGGGACTTACTCAGCCCCAGCATTTT
>many|TRBV2|NA|TRBJ2-3
CASSEAQRLADTQYF
TGTGCCAGCAGTGAAGCGCAAAGACTAGCAGATACGCAGTATTTT
>many|TRBV28|TRBD2|TRBJ2-7
CASSSSSGRAVYEQYF
TGTGCCAGCAGTTCCTCTAGCGGGAGGGCTGTCTACGAGCAGTACTTC
>many|TRBV6-2/TRBV6-3|NA|TRBJ2-7
CASQLGQPYEQYF
TGTGCCAGTCAACTCGGACAACCCTACGAGCAGTACTTC
>many|TRBV28|NA|TRBJ2-7
CASSWGYPSYEQYF
TGTGCCAGCAGTTGGGGCTACCCCTCCTACGAGCAGTACTTC
>many|TRBV10-3|NA|TRBJ2-5
CAISEPGGEETQYF
TGTGCCATCAGTGAGCCCGGAGGGGAAGAGACCCAGTACTTC
>many|TRBV27|NA|TRBJ2-1
CASSSRIYNEQFF
TGTGCCAGCAGTTCGAGGATATACAATGAGCAGTTCTTC
>few|TRBV5-6|NA|TRBJ1-2
CASSLDIGYRDYTF
TGTGCCAGCAGCTTGGATATAGGGTATAGGGACTACACCTTC
>many|TRBV7-9|TRBD2|TRBJ2-1
CASSLQLTSGIDNEQFF
TGTGCCAGCAGCTTACAACTCACTAGCGGGATCGACAATGAGCAGTTCTTC
>few|TRBV7-2|NA|TRBJ2-1
CASSLASHGSYNEQFF
TGTGCCAGCAGCCTAGCTAGTCATGGATCCTACAATGAGCAGTTCTTC
>many|TRBV29-1|TRBD2|TRBJ2-2
CSAEGASGSGTGELFF
TGCAGCGCCGAGGGGGCTAGCGGGAGCGGCACCGGGGAGCTGTTTTTT
>few|TRBV5-1|NA|TRBJ1-6
CASSLGGIGRSPLHF
TGCGCCAGCAGCTTGGGAGGAATTGGAAGGTCACCCCTCCACTTT
>many|TRBV7-3|NA|TRBJ1-1
CASSQTPNTEAFF
TGTGCCAGCAGCCAAACACCGAACACTGAAGCTTTCTTT
>NA|TRBV19|NA|TRBJ1-2
CASSPPGQGRDYGYTF
TGTGCCAGTAGTCCTCCGGGGCAGGGACGGGACTATGGCTACACCTTC
>many|TRBV11-2|NA|TRBJ1-2
CASSSLVGNGIGYTF
TGTGCCAGCAGCTCCCTCGTCGGCAATGGGATCGGCTACACCTTC
>NA|TRBV6-1|TRBD2|TRBJ2-7
CASSAAGETSQYF
TGTGCCAGCAGTGCGGCGGGGGAGACCTCGCAGTACTTC
>few|TRBV18|TRBD1|TRBJ1-1
CASSLRTGGGMNTEAFF
TGTGCCAGCTCGCTCAGGACAGGGGGAGGTATGAACACTGAAGCTTTCTTT
>few|TRBV28|NA|TRBJ2-2
CASSLNTPGELFF
TGTGCCAGCAGTTTAAATACTCCCGGGGAGCTGTTTTTT
>many|TRBV12-3/TRBV12-4|NA|TRBJ1-5
CASSPQEGKDQPQHF
TGTGCCAGCAGCCCTCAGGAAGGGAAAGATCAGCCCCAGCATTTT
>many|TRBV7-9|NA|TRBJ2-2
CASSRPETENTGELFF
TGTGCCAGCAGCCGACCGGAGACAGAAAACACCGGGGAGCTGTTTTTT
>many|TRBV12-3/TRBV12-4|NA|TRBJ1-4
CASSLSPQGEKLFF
TGTGCCAGCAGTTTATCCCCTCAGGGGGAAAAACTGTTTTTT
>many|TRBV7-9|TRBD2|TRBJ2-7
CASSPGGAGWSSYEQYF
TGTGCCAGCAGCCCCGGGGGGGCCGGCTGGAGCTCCTACGAGCAGTACTTC
>many|TRBV12-3/TRBV12-4|NA|TRBJ1-6
CASSPRAGSYNSPLHF
TGTGCCAGCAGTCCCCGGGCAGGCTCCTATAATTCACCCCTCCACTTT
>NA|TRBV6-1|NA|TRBJ1-1
CASSSSGGRTEAFF
TGTGCCAGCAGCTCAAGTGGAGGGAGGACTGAAGCTTTCTTT
>many|TRBV10-3|TRBD2|TRBJ2-1
CAIKEGRADEQFF
TGTGCCATCAAAGAGGGGAGGGCGGATGAGCAGTTCTTC
>many|TRBV12-3/TRBV12-4|TRBD2|TRBJ2-1
CASSFLSGSYNEQFF
TGTGCCAGCAGTTTCTTGAGCGGGAGCTACAATGAGCAGTTCTTC
>many|TRBV28|NA|TRBJ2-1
CATRGDPVDNEQFF
TGTGCCACCCGAGGGGACCCGGTGGACAATGAGCAGTTCTTC
>many|TRBV28|NA|TRBJ2-1
CASRGQVRGYNEQFF
TGTGCCAGCAGAGGTCAGGTTCGAGGTTACAATGAGCAGTTCTTC
>NA|TRBV27|NA|TRBJ1-6
CASSFEGPFNSPLHF
TGTGCCAGCAGTTTTGAGGGGCCTTTTAATTCACCCCTCCACTTT
>many|TRBV5-1|TRBD2|TRBJ2-1
CASSLTSGGNEQFF
TGCGCCAGCAGCTTGACTAGCGGTGGCAATGAGCAGTTCTTC
>few|TRBV6-9|NA|TRBJ2-7
CASSSHVGGYEQYF
TGTGCCAGCAGTTCACATGTGGGAGGCTACGAGCAGTACTTC